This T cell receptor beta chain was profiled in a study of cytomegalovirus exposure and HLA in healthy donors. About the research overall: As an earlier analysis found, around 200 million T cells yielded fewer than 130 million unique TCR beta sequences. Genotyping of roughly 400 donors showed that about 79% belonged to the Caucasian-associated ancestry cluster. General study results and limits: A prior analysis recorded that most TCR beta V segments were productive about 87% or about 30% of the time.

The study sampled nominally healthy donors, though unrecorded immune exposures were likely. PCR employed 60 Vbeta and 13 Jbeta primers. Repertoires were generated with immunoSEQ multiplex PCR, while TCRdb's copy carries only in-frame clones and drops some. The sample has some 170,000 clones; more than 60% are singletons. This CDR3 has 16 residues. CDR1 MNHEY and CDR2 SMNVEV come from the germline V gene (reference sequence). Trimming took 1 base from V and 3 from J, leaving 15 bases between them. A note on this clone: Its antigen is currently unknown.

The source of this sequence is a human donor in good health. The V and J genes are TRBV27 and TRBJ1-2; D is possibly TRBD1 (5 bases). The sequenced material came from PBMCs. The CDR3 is CASSLYGRAGDYGYTF. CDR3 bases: TGTGCCAGCAGTTTATATGGCAGGGCGGGGGACTATGGCTACACCTTC.